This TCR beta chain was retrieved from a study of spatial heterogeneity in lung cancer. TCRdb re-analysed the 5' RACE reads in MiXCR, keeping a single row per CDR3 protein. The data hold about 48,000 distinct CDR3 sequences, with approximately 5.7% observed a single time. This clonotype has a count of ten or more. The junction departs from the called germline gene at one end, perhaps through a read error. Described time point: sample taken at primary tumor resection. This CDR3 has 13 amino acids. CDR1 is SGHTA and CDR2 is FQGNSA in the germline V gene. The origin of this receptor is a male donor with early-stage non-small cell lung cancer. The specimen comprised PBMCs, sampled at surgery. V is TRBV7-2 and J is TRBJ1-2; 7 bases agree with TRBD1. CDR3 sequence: CASSLDRERGYTF. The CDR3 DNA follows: TGTGCCAGCAGTTTAGACAGGGAGCGTGGCTACACCTTC.